The 21 T cell receptor beta chains in this list originate from one sample, sequenced in a study of blood T cell repertoires in COVID-19 (dated by TCRdb to the early 2020s). Receptor libraries were prepared by the immunoSEQ multiplex PCR assay. The table comes from immuneACCESS by way of TCRdb, which keeps in-frame sequences with V and J called. Part of the clones is missing from these tables; in studies checked, under half for an unresolved V gene and the rest for unknown reasons. The sample yields 70,000 or so clones; approximately 80% were counted once. The top ten constitute approximately 15% of the sample. Sequenced material: peripheral blood. Receptor source: a man aged 55 to 69 with COVID-19, enrolled during active disease.

The chain carries TRBV5-1 and TRBJ2-3, with TRBD1 matching over 7 bases. The length of the CDR3 is 13 residues. Germline loops: CDR1 SGHRS, CDR2 YFSETQ. Trimming took 4 bases from V and 4 from J; bases not matched to a gene: 3. Written as DNA, the CDR3 is TGCGCCAGCAGCAGTGGACAGGCAGATACGCAGTATTTT. As protein: CASSSGQADTQYF.

The chain has TRBV2 and TRBJ2-5; D remains unclear. This CDR3 is 11 amino acids long. V lost 7 bases to trimming and J lost 2 bases, with 5 bases between them. Germline CDR1 SNHLY, CDR2 FYNNEI. CDR3: CASTYQETQYF. For the CDR3, the DNA is TGTGCCAGCACCTATCAAGAGACCCAGTACTTC. Full variable domain (rest looked up from reference TRBV2 and TRBJ2-5): EPEVTQTPSHQVTQMGQEVILRCVPISNHLYFYWYRQILGQKVEFLVSFYNNEISEKSEIFDDQFSVERPDGSNFTLKIRSTKLEDSAMYFCASTYQETQYFGPGTRLLVL.

V usage is TRBV5-1 and J usage is TRBJ2-5; possible D gene TRBD1, 5 bases. Germline V gene lookup returns CDR1 SGHRS and CDR2 YFSETQ. Trimming stripped 8 bases from V and 1 base from J, with 12 bases between. CDR3 length: 13 amino acids. The CDR3 sequence: CARTYRSQETQYF. As DNA, the CDR3 is TGCGCCAGAACTTACAGGAGCCAAGAGACCCAGTACTTC.

The chain is built from TRBV15 and TRBJ2-4, with TRBD2 matching 10 bases. CDR3 size: 17 residues. Germline V gives CDR1 LNHNV, CDR2 YYDKDF (reference sequence). The V and J ends lost 2 bases and 6 bases, in that order; junction bases with no gene match: 10. As DNA, the CDR3 is TGTGCCACCAGCAGACCCGGGGTGGAGCGGGAGGGAAACATTCAGTACTTC. Amino acids: CATSRPGVEREGNIQYF.

This clone was detected only once. This sequence joins TRBV28 and TRBJ2-3; D perhaps matches TRBD2 (6 bases). The V end lost 5 bases, the J end lost 2 bases, and 14 bases lay between the germline ends. The CDR3 has 15 residues. Germline V gene lookup returns CDR1 MDHEN and CDR2 SYDVKM. The CDR3 DNA follows: TGTGCCAGCAGTCGTCGGGGGTCTCTCACAGATACGCAGTATTTT. Its translation: CASSRRGSLTDTQYF.

This chain uses TRBV2 with TRBJ1-2; 9 nucleotides match TRBD1. J was trimmed by 11 bases and V by 10 bases; bases with no gene match: 14. The CDR3 loop spans 13 amino acids. Germline CDR1 SNHLY, CDR2 FYNNEI. The CDR3 nucleotides read TGTGCCAAAGAACAACAGGGGGCGGCGAGGTACACCTTC. It encodes CAKEQQGAARYTF.

The genes are TRBV7-9 and TRBJ2-7, with D possibly being TRBD1 (6 bases). The germline V and J ends were trimmed by 4 bases and 3 bases, with 16 bases remaining between them. The CDR3 is made up of 15 amino acids. Per the germline V gene, CDR1 is SEHNR and CDR2 is FQNEAQ (reference sequence). The CDR3 protein is CASSSLRDTSYEQYF. CDR3 nucleotides: TGTGCCAGCAGCTCACTCCGGGACACCAGCTACGAGCAGTACTTC.

The chain recombines TRBV11-3 with TRBJ1-1; 8 bases line up with TRBD1. The CDR3 totals 15 residues. Germline V CDR1 and CDR2: SGHNT, YENEEA. The V segment lost 5 bases and the J segment 0 bases; nucleotides outside the gene matches: 5. The CDR3 DNA reads as TGTGCCAGCAGCCCAGGGGGCTGGATGAACACTGAAGCTTTCTTT. Translated, it gives CASSPGGWMNTEAFF. Filled out from reference TRBV11-3 and TRBJ1-1, the complete variable domain reads EAGVVQSPRYKIIEKKQPVAFWCNPISGHNTLYWYLQNLGQGPELLIRYENEEAVDDSQLPKDRFSAERLKGVDSTLKIQPAELGDSAVYLCASSPGGWMNTEAFFGQGTRLTVV.

This rearrangement joins TRBV7-2 to TRBJ2-7; D perhaps matches TRBD2 (5 bases). The V end was cut by 5 bases, the J end by 3 bases, with 17 bases between. CDR1 and CDR2 (germline): SGHTA, FQGNSA. The length of the CDR3 is 15 residues. CDR3 protein: CASSLRVGSNYEQYF. DNA of the CDR3: TGTGCCAGCAGCCTAAGGGTTGGGAGTAACTACGAGCAGTACTTC.

The chain recombines TRBV5-1 with TRBJ2-5; the D is unclear. The CDR3 has 13 residues. V lost 2 bases and J 3 bases, leaving 8 bases between the germline ends. Per the germline V gene, CDR1 is SGHRS and CDR2 is YFSETQ. CDR3 in amino acids: CASSFYEEETQYF. The CDR3 bases are TGCGCCAGCAGCTTTTATGAGGAAGAGACCCAGTACTTC. Variable domain in full (rest from reference TRBV5-1 and TRBJ2-5): KAGVTQTPRYLIKTRGQQVTLSCSPISGHRSVSWYQQTPGQGLQFLFEYFSETQRNKGNFPGRFSGRQFSNSRSEMNVSTLELGDSALYLCASSFYEEETQYFGPGTRLLVL.

The chain carries TRBV28 and TRBJ2-3, with 8 bases fitting TRBD1. In germline, CDR1 is MDHEN, CDR2 SYDVKM. With 5 bases clipped from V and 2 bases from J, the junction kept 6 bases outside the gene matches. This CDR3 spans 15 amino acids. CDR3 DNA sequence: TGTGCCAGCAGTCAGATGACAGGGGCCACAGATACGCAGTATTTT. Protein sequence: CASSQMTGATDTQYF.

The gene calls are TRBV7-2 and TRBJ2-7; 7 positions match TRBD2. V gave up 4 bases and J gave up 2 bases; unmatched junction bases: 8. The CDR3 has 15 amino acids. Germline CDR1 SGHTA, CDR2 FQGNSA. Here the CDR3 reads CASSYNGGGAYEQYF. The CDR3, as DNA: TGTGCCAGCAGCTATAACGGCGGGGGAGCCTACGAGCAGTACTTC.

In its sample, this clone was seen a few times. The V and J genes are TRBV10-3 and TRBJ2-2, with no clear D. The CDR3 has 15 residues. Germline lookup yields CDR1 ENHRY and CDR2 SYGVKD. Deletions cut 6 bases from V and 3 bases from J, with 14 bases between. CDR3 bases: TGTGCCATCAGGGGTAGCTCCCTCGACACCGGGGAGCTGTTTTTT. Translating gives CAIRGSSLDTGELFF.

The V call is TRBV12-3 or TRBV12-4, the J call TRBJ1-4, with D perhaps matching TRBD1 (5 bases). This CDR3 region has 13 residues. Between the trimmed V and J ends, which lost 6 bases and 3 bases, there was a span of 8 bases. The CDR3 bases are TGTGCCAGCAGGGGGGGGTCTAATGAAAAACTGTTTTTT. Protein product: CASRGGSNEKLFF.

The V and J genes are TRBV28 and TRBJ1-1; 9 positions match TRBD1. V gave up 5 bases and J gave up 7 bases; unmatched junction bases: 8. CDR3 size: 14 residues. CDR1 is MDHEN and CDR2 is SYDVKM in the germline V gene. CDR3 sequence reads: CASSPSGQGGEAFF. CDR3 DNA sequence: TGTGCCAGCAGTCCCTCGGGACAGGGCGGTGAAGCTTTCTTT. Full variable domain (remainder filled in from reference TRBV28 and TRBJ1-1): DVKVTQSSRYLVKRTGEKVFLECVQDMDHENMFWYRQDPGLGLRLIYFSYDVKMKEKGDIPEGYSVSREKKERFSLILESASTNQTSMYLCASSPSGQGGEAFFGQGTRLTVV.

The V call is TRBV2, the J call TRBJ2-2; D may be TRBD2 (6 bases). Germline CDR1 and CDR2: SNHLY and FYNNEI. The length of the CDR3 is 15 residues. Trimming stripped 6 bases from V and 5 bases from J, with 16 bases between. For the CDR3, the DNA is TGTGCCAGCAGGGTGGAGGGTGCGGGAACCGGGGAGCTGTTTTTT. Its protein product is CASRVEGAGTGELFF.

The gene calls are TRBV20-1 and TRBJ1-4, with 7 bases lining up with TRBD1. V gave up 3 bases and J gave up 1 base; unmatched junction bases: 5. Germline V gene lookup returns CDR1 DFQATT and CDR2 SNEGSKA (reference sequence). CDR3 length: 15 amino acids. Here the CDR3 DNA reads TGCAGTGCTAGTCAAGGGGGCGGAACTAATGAAAAACTGTTTTTT. It is translated as CSASQGGGTNEKLFF.

In the case of this clone: This CDR3 is also generated by other DNA sequences in the sample. This chain connects TRBV19 to TRBJ1-2; D gene uncertain. This CDR3 contains 12 residues. V was trimmed by 3 bases and J by 3 bases, leaving 5 bases between them. Per the germline V gene, CDR1 is LNHDA and CDR2 is SQIVND (reference sequence). The CDR3 region is CASSIRDYGYTF. DNA for the CDR3: TGTGCCAGTAGTATTCGGGACTATGGCTACACCTTC.

The CDR3 reads CASSLDRPRDRGLNGWGTQYF. The CDR3 DNA follows: TGTGCCAGCAGTTTAGATCGCCCGCGGGACAGGGGGCTGAATGGTTGGGGGACCCAGTACTTC. The rearrangement links TRBV27 to TRBJ2-5, with 12 bases identical to TRBD1. This CDR3 spans 21 amino acids. J lost 7 bases, V lost 2 bases, and 23 bases had no gene match. Germline V lookup: CDR1 MNHEY, CDR2 SMNVEV (reference sequence).

This clone was picked up a small number of times. The chain is built from TRBV28 and TRBJ1-5; TRBD1 aligns across 10 bases. V was clipped by 6 bases and J by 7 bases; unmatched bases: 6. The CDR3 sequence is 14 residues long. Germline V gives CDR1 MDHEN, CDR2 SYDVKM. The CDR3 sequence: CASSTGTGVQPQHF. The CDR3, as DNA: TGTGCCAGCAGCACCGGGACAGGGGTCCAGCCCCAGCATTTT.

J is TRBJ1-6 and V is TRBV6-5; TRBD1 agrees at 7 bases. Germline CDR1 and CDR2: MNHEY and SVGAGI. The CDR3 covers 13 residues. V gave up 5 bases and J gave up 16 bases; unmatched junction bases: 11. This CDR3 is CASSTPGQSLLHF. Written as DNA, the CDR3 is TGTGCCAGCAGTACGCCGGGACAGTCCCTTCTCCACTTT.